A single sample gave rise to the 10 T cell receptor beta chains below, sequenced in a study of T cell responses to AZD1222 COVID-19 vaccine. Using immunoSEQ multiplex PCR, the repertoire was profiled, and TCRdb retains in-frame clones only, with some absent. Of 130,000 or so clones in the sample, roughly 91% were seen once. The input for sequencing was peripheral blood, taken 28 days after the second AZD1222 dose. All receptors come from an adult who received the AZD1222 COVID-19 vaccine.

CDR3 coding DNA: TGTGCCACCAGTGATTATGGCGGAACCGCTTTCTTT. This encodes CATSDYGGTAFF. The chain links TRBV24-1 to TRBJ1-1; D remains unclear. This CDR3 has 12 amino acids. Trimming shortened V by 2 bases and J by 11 bases, and 11 bases separated the two germline ends. CDR1 KGHDR and CDR2 SFDVKD come from the germline V gene.

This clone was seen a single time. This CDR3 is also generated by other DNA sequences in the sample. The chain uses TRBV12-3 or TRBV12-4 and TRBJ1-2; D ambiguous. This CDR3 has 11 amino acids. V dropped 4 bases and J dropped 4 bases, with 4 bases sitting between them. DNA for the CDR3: TGTGCCAGCAGTTCTGGCTATGGCTACACCTTC. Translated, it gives CASSSGYGYTF.

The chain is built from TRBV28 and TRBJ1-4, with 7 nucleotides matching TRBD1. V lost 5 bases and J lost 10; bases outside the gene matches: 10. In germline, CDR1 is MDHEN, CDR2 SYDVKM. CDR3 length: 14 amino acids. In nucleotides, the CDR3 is TGTGCCAGCAGTCCCGGACAGGTCCTAGGAAAACTGTTTTTT. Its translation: CASSPGQVLGKLFF.

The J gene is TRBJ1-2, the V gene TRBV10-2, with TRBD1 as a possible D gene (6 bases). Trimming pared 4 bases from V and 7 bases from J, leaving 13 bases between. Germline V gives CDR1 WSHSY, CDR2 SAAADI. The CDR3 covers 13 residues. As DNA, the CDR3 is TGCGCCAGCAGTGTAGGGGGAAGTAGTGGCTACACCTTC. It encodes CASSVGGSSGYTF.

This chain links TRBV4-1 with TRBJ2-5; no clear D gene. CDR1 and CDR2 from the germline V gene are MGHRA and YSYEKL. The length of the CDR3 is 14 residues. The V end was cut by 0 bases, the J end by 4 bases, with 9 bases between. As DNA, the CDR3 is TGCGCCAGCAGCCAAGATCTTCAGATAGAGACCCAGTACTTC. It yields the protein CASSQDLQIETQYF.

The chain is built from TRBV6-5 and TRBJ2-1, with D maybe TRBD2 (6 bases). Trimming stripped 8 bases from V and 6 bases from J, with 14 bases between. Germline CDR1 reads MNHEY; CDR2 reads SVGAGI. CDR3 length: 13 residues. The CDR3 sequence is CASRDLRFNEQFF. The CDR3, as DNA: TGTGCCAGCCGGGACTTGAGATTCAATGAGCAGTTCTTC.

In nucleotides, the CDR3 is TGTGCCAGCAGCTTGGAGGCAGGGTGGGGGAATTCACCCCTCCACTTT. Encoded protein: CASSLEAGWGNSPLHF. The genes are TRBV5-4 and TRBJ1-6, with D possibly matching TRBD1 (5 bases). With 0 bases removed from V and 7 bases from J, the gap between germline ends came to 14 bases. This CDR3 has 16 amino acids. Germline lookup yields CDR1 SGHNT and CDR2 YYREEE (reference sequence).

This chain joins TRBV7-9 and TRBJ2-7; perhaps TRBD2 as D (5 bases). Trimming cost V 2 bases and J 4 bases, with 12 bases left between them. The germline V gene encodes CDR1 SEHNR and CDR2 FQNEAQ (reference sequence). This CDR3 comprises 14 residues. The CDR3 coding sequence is TGTGCCAGCAGCTTAACTAGAGGTTTTTACGAGCAGTACTTC. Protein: CASSLTRGFYEQYF.

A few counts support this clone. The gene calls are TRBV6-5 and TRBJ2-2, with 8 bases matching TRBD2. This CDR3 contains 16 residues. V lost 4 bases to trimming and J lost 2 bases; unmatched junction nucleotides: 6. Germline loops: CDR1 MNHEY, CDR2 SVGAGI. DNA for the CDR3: TGTGCCAGCAGTTTCTCCGGGACTAGAAACACCGGGGAGCTGTTTTTT. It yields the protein CASSFSGTRNTGELFF.

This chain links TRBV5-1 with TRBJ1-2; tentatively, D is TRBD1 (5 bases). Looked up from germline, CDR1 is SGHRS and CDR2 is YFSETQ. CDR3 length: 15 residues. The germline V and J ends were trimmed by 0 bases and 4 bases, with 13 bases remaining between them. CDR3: CASSLVQGDGYGYTF. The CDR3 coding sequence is TGCGCCAGCAGCTTGGTACAAGGGGACGGCTATGGCTACACCTTC.